This is a list of T cell receptor beta chains from one sample in a study of CD8 T cells in Susac syndrome. Using its own MiXCR run on the immunoSEQ multiplex PCR reads, TCRdb lists one record per CDR3 protein. In the table there are a few hundred thousand distinct CDR3 sequences, 70% to 90% of which are singletons. The sample comprised CD8+ T cells from PBMCs. These receptors were collected from a human donor with multiple sclerosis. Each CDR3 is given with its conserved first and last residue. D genes are given only for firm matches. The size of a clone is reported for some rows only, either as once, few or many, or as a class for expanded clones.

j_call d_call clone_size v_call cdr3_nt cdr3_aa
TRBJ1-2 - - TRBV2 TGTGCCAGCAGTGAAGCGCCCAGGGGACATGGCTACACCTTC CASSEAPRGHGYTF
TRBJ2-7 TRBD1 - TRBV7-9 TGTGCCAGCAGCATACTACTCGGACAGGGGGCCTACGAGCAGTACTTC CASSILLGQGAYEQYF
TRBJ2-5 TRBD2 - TRBV11-1 TGTGCCAGCAGCTTAAGGGCCGCGGTTTGGCGGGGGGTCTTGCAAGAGACCCAGTACTTC CASSLRAAVWRGVLQETQYF
TRBJ2-1 TRBD2 - TRBV7-3 TGTGCCAGCAGCCAATCCGGGCTAGCGGACAATGAGCAGTTCTTC CASSQSGLADNEQFF
TRBJ1-2 - once TRBV6-5 TGTGCCAGCAGTTTCAGATCTAACTATGGCTACACCTTC CASSFRSNYGYTF
TRBJ1-5 TRBD1 - TRBV19 TGTGCCAGTACCAAAGACAGGGGCCCCAATCAGCCCCAGCATTTT CASTKDRGPNQPQHF
TRBJ2-1 TRBD2 - TRBV7-9 TGTGCCAGCGACGCTAGCGGGTGGGGCCACAATGAGCAGTTCTTC CASDASGWGHNEQFF
TRBJ2-7 TRBD2 - TRBV5-6 TGTGCCAGCAGCTCAGGACTAGCTTTACACGAGCAGTACTTC CASSSGLALHEQYF
TRBJ1-5 - - TRBV27 TGTGCCAGCAGTTCGCAGGGGTTTAGCAATCAGCCCCAGCATTTT CASSSQGFSNQPQHF
TRBJ2-7 - - TRBV15 TGTGCCACCAGCAGAGCTCCGAAGGACAGCTATTACGAGCAGTACTTC CATSRAPKDSYYEQYF
TRBJ2-5 - - TRBV6-2/TRBV6-3 TGTGCCAGCAGTTACGTCCAGCGGTCGTGGGAGACCCAGTACTTC CASSYVQRSWETQYF
TRBJ1-1 TRBD1 - TRBV9 TGTGCCAGCAGCGACAGCCCCGAAGGACAGGGAAAACTGAACACTGAAGCTTTCTTT CASSDSPEGQGKLNTEAFF
TRBJ2-1 TRBD2 few TRBV27 TGTGCCAGCAGTTCTGGGGGGGCCTACAATGAGCAGTTCTTC CASSSGGAYNEQFF
TRBJ1-1 - - TRBV19 TGTGCCAGTAGTATAGATTCTGGCAGGGCTGCGAACACTGAAGCTTTCTTT CASSIDSGRAANTEAFF
TRBJ2-3 - - TRBV29-1 TGCAGCGTTGCAGCGGCCAACACAGATACGCAGTATTTT CSVAAANTDTQYF
TRBJ1-1 - - TRBV28 TGTGCCAGCAGTTTAGGGACCACGAACACTGAAGCTTTCTTT CASSLGTTNTEAFF
TRBJ2-5 TRBD2 - TRBV4-3 TGCGCCAGCAGCCAAGAGCCACCTTTTAGGGGTTTGGCGGGAGGGTCACAAGAGACCCAGTACTTC CASSQEPPFRGLAGGSQETQYF
TRBJ1-1 - - TRBV29-1 TGCAGCGTTGTACCGGAGAACACTGAAGCTTTCTTT CSVVPENTEAFF
TRBJ2-5 TRBD2 - TRBV20-1 TGCAGTGCTAGCGATCCCGGGACTACTCTCCAAGAGACCCAGTACTTC CSASDPGTTLQETQYF
TRBJ2-5 TRBD2 once TRBV9 TGTGCCAGCAGCCCCCGGATTGGACTAGCGGGAGAGATGGGGGAGACCCAGTACTTC CASSPRIGLAGEMGETQYF
TRBJ2-1 - - TRBV10-3 TGTGCCATCAGTGAGGGGGGCGGCGAGCAGTTCTTC CAISEGGGEQFF
TRBJ2-1 TRBD2 - TRBV2 TGTGCCAGCAGAGTACTAGCGGGCAAGTACAATGAGCAGTTCTTC CASRVLAGKYNEQFF
TRBJ1-1 TRBD1 - TRBV2 TGTGCCAGCAGTTGGACAGGGGTGGAGAACACTGAAGCTTTCTTT CASSWTGVENTEAFF
TRBJ2-3 - - TRBV30 TGTGCCTGGAGTGAGCAGGGGCTGACGGATACGCAGTATTTT CAWSEQGLTDTQYF
TRBJ2-7 - - TRBV7-6 TGTGCCAGCAGCCCTTCGAGTGGGGTTGCGGGTGAGCAGTACTTC CASSPSSGVAGEQYF
TRBJ2-1 - - TRBV7-9 TGTGCCAGCAGCCCGGCCCTATTGAGCTACAATGAGCAGTTCTTC CASSPALLSYNEQFF
TRBJ2-1 - - TRBV28 TGTGCCAGCTCAGTCGTAGGGAGTGGTGAGCAGTTCTTC CASSVVGSGEQFF
TRBJ2-1 - - TRBV20-1 TGCAGTGCTAGATCGGGCAGGGGCGATTACAATGAGCAGTTCTTC CSARSGRGDYNEQFF